One sample yielded the 7 T cell receptor beta chains listed below, sequenced in a study of T-cell reconstitution after alpha-beta-depleted transplantation in children. A TCRbeta library incorporating unique molecular identifiers was prepared. TCRdb fed the PCR reads into MiXCR, producing one record per CDR3 protein. The sample includes under 450,000 distinct CDR3 sequences, about an eighth of them seen just once. The sequencing here drew on PBMCs, taken from the stem cell graft. These TCRs come from a human donor who donated a stem cell graft to a child with Fanconi anemia.

The chain is built from TRBV5-1 and TRBJ1-2; 9 bases are shared with TRBD1. This CDR3 contains 15 residues. J lost 8 bases, V lost 1 base, and 9 bases had no gene match. CDR1 and CDR2 from the germline V gene are SGHRS and YFSETQ. CDR3 protein: CASSLTPTGGRGYTF. As DNA, the CDR3 is TGCGCCAGCAGCTTGACTCCGACAGGGGGGAGAGGCTACACCTTC.

This clonotype was seen many times. The J gene is TRBJ1-1, the V gene TRBV12-3 or TRBV12-4; the D is unclear. V lost 3 bases and J lost 2, with 10 bases in between. This CDR3 spans 14 amino acids. The CDR3 region is CASSFSQENTEAFF. The CDR3 nucleotides are TGTGCCAGCAGTTTTTCCCAAGAAAACACTGAAGCTTTCTTT.

In this sample, this clonotype turned up many times. The rearrangement joins TRBV3-1 to TRBJ1-1; a possible D gene is TRBD1 (5 bases). Germline CDR1 LGHDT, CDR2 YNNKEL (reference sequence). The ends were cut back, 3 bases at V and 8 bases at J, with 16 bases in the middle. This CDR3 contains 14 residues. The CDR3 sequence is CASSHAGTGGEAFF. In DNA, the CDR3 is TGTGCCAGCAGCCATGCCGGGACCGGCGGAGAAGCTTTCTTT.

This clonotype came up a few times. The chain recombines TRBV6-2 or TRBV6-3 with TRBJ1-1; D unclear. Trimming left V 5 bases short and J 0 bases short, with 10 bases between. The CDR3 is 14 amino acids. From germline, CDR1 is MNHEY and CDR2 SVGEGT. The CDR3 region is CASSKLPVNTEAFF. CDR3 sequence (DNA): TGTGCCAGCAGTAAACTGCCCGTGAACACTGAAGCTTTCTTT.

The chain's CDR3 is CASSPLGGDASYEQYF. CDR3 in DNA: TGTGCCAGCTCACCACTAGGCGGGGATGCCTCCTACGAGCAGTACTTC. The chain carries TRBV18 and TRBJ2-7, with TRBD2 as a possible D gene (6 bases). Germline CDR1 is KGHSH and CDR2 is LQKENI. The CDR3 is 16 residues long. Trimming removed 1 base at V and 0 bases at J, with 13 bases between.

This clonotype was detected a few times. The chain recombines TRBV5-1 with TRBJ2-2; 8 bases match TRBD1. V trimming: 4 bases; J trimming: 2 bases; junction bases outside the gene matches: 7. Germline V gives CDR1 SGHRS, CDR2 YFSETQ. The CDR3 consists of 16 residues. CDR3 region: CASSPTGQGNTGELFF. CDR3 DNA: TGCGCCAGCAGCCCGACCGGACAGGGTAACACCGGGGAGCTGTTTTTT.

This chain joins TRBV14 and TRBJ2-7, with 7 bases matching TRBD2. Germline V CDR1 and CDR2: SGHDN, FVKESK. The CDR3 totals 14 residues. Germline trimming cut 4 bases from V and 4 bases from J; bases unmatched to any gene: 7. CDR3 in DNA: TGTGCCAGCAGCCGCGGACTAGTGGTTTACGAGCAGTACTTC. This translates into CASSRGLVVYEQYF.